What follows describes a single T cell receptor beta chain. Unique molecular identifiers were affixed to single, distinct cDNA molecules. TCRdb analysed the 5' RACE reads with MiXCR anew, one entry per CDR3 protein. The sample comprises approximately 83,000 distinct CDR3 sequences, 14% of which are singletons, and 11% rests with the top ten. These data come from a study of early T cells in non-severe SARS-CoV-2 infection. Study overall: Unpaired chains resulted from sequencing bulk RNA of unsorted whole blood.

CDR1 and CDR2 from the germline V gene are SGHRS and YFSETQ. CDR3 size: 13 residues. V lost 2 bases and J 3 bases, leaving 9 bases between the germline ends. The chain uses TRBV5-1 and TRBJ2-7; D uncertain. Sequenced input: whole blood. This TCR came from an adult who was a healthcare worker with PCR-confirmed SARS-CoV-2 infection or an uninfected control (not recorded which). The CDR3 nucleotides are TGCGCCAGCAGCTTAATTGAGAGCTACGAGCAGTACTTC. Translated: CASSLIESYEQYF.